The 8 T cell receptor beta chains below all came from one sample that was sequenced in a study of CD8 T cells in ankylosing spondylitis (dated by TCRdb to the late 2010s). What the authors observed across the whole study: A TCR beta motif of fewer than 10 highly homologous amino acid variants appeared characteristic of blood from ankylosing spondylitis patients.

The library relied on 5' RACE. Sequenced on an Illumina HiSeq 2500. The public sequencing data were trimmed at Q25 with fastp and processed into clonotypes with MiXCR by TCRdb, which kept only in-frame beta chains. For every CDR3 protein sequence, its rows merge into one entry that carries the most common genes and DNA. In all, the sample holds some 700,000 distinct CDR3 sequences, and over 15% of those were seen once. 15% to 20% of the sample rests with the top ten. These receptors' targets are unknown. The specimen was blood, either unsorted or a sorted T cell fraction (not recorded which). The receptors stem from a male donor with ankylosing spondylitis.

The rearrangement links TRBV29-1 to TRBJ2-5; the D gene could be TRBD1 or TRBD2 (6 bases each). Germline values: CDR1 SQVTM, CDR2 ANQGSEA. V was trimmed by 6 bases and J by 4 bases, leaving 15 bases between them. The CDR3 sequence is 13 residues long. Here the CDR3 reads CSVEKGGRETQYF. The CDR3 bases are TGCAGCGTGGAGAAGGGGGGTCGAGAGACCCAGTACTTC.

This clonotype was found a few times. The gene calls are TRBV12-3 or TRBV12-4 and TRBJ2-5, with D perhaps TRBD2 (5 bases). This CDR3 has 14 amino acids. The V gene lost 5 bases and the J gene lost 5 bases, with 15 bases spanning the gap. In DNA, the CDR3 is TGTGCCAGCAGTATACGCTTGGGCGGGGAGACCCAGTACTTC. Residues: CASSIRLGGETQYF.

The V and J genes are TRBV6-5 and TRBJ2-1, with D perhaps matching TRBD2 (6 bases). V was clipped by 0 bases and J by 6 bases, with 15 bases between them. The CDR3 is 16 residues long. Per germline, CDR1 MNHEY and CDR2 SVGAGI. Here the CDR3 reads CASSYSPGEGANEQFF. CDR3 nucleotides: TGTGCCAGCAGTTACTCGCCGGGAGAAGGCGCCAATGAGCAGTTCTTC.

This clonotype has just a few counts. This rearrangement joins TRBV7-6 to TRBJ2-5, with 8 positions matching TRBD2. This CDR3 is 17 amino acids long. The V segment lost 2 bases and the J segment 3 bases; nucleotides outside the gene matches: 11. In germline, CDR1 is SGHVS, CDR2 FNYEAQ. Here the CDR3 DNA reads TGTGCCAGCAGCTTAAACTCCGCGGGAGGAGGGGAAGAGACCCAGTACTTC. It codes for CASSLNSAGGGEETQYF.

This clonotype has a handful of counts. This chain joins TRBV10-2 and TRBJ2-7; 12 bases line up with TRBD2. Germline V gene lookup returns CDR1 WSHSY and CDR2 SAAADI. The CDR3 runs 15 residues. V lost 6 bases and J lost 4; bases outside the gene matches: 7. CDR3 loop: CASRNGLAGNYEQYF. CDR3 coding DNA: TGCGCCAGCAGGAATGGACTAGCGGGAAATTACGAGCAGTACTTC.

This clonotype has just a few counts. CDR3: CASSLTVGYYTEAFF. In DNA, the CDR3 is TGTGCCAGCAGTTTGACAGTTGGGTATTACACTGAAGCTTTCTTT. The chain is built from TRBV27 and TRBJ1-1; a possible D gene is TRBD1 (5 bases). The CDR3 is made up of 15 amino acids. Trimming cost V 3 bases and J 3 bases, with 14 bases left between them. The germline CDR1 and CDR2 sequences are MNHEY and SMNVEV (reference sequence).

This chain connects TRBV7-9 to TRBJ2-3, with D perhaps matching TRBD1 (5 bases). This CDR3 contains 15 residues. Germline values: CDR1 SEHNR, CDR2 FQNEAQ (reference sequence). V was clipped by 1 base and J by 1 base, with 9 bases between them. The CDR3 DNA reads TGTGCCAGCAGCTTAGGACAGAGCCGCACAGATACGCAGTATTTT. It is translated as CASSLGQSRTDTQYF.

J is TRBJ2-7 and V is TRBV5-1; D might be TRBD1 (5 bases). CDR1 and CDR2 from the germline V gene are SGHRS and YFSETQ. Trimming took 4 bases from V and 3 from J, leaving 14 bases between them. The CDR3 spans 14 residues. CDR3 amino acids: CASSAVGHRYEQYF. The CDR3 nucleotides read TGCGCCAGCAGCGCCGTTGGACACCGCTACGAGCAGTACTTC.